This TCR beta chain derives from a study of blood T cell repertoires in COVID-19. Study background: There were acute and convalescent COVID-19 samples, and they came from the United States, Italy and Spain.

As originally analysed: Estimates of nucleated cell counts were drawn from the amplification of reference gene primers. TCRdb's copy holds only in-frame clones and misses some; the assay was immunoSEQ multiplex PCR. The V and J calls and the clone size are those of that table, but D and trimming were determined from the DNA. The repertoire has 150,000 to 200,000 clones, 86% of them found once; the top ten carry more than 0.75%. Trimming removed 6 bases from V and 2 bases from J, with 10 bases in between. Germline CDR1 reads KGHSH; CDR2 reads LQKENI. This CDR3 contains 13 residues. What was sequenced was peripheral blood. This sequence joins TRBV18 and TRBJ2-5; D may be TRBD1 (5 bases). The clonotype was recovered from a man younger than 35 with acute or convalescent COVID-19. The CDR3 is CASSRTIQETQYF. As DNA, the CDR3 is TGTGCCAGCTCTCGGACAATACAAGAGACCCAGTACTTC.